A selection of T cell receptor beta chains follows, all from one sample in a study of vaccination effects on CD4 cells after COVID-19. TCRdb keeps only in-frame clones here, not all; method: immunoSEQ multiplex PCR. The table lists about 48,000 clones, 75% to 80% of them singletons. No cognate antigen is known for these TCRs. The source was CD4+ T cells from PBMCs cultured with HCoV-OC43 spike peptides, collected before COVID-19 vaccination. These receptors all come from a human donor who received a COVID-19 vaccine. Each CDR3 is given with its conserved first and last residue. The D gene is left open where the match is weak. Rows give clone size only sometimes, using once, few, many, or a class for an expanded clone.

cdr3_aa: CASSVEGSPSPLHF; cdr3_nt: TGTGCCAGCAGCGTAGAAGGCTCACCTTCACCCCTCCACTTT; clone_size: few; j_call: TRBJ1-6; v_call: TRBV9; d_call: -
cdr3_aa: CASSLGGPSTDTQYF; cdr3_nt: TGTGCCAGCAGCTTGGGCGGGCCTAGCACAGATACGCAGTATTTT; clone_size: -; j_call: TRBJ2-3; v_call: TRBV5-4; d_call: -
cdr3_aa: CASSFEQPNQPQHF; cdr3_nt: TGTGCCAGCAGCTTCGAACAACCCAATCAGCCCCAGCATTTT; clone_size: -; j_call: TRBJ1-5; v_call: TRBV7-9; d_call: -
cdr3_aa: CASTVGQSTTFYGYTF; cdr3_nt: TGTGCCAGCACCGTTGGACAGTCTACCACTTTCTATGGCTACACCTTC; clone_size: few; j_call: TRBJ1-2; v_call: TRBV9; d_call: -
cdr3_aa: CASSQEGGGTSPDTQYF; cdr3_nt: TGCGCCAGCAGCCAAGAAGGCGGGGGGACTTCGCCAGATACGCAGTATTTT; clone_size: -; j_call: TRBJ2-3; v_call: TRBV4-1; d_call: TRBD2
cdr3_aa: CASSRQGAVDTGELFF; cdr3_nt: TGCGCCAGCAGCCGACAGGGGGCGGTGGACACCGGGGAGCTGTTTTTT; clone_size: -; j_call: TRBJ2-2; v_call: TRBV5-1; d_call: TRBD1
cdr3_aa: CASSLSANTEAFF; cdr3_nt: TGCGCCAGCAGCTTGTCTGCGAACACTGAAGCTTTCTTT; clone_size: -; j_call: TRBJ1-1; v_call: TRBV5-1; d_call: -
cdr3_aa: CASSRGYDEQFF; cdr3_nt: TGTGCCAGCAGCCGGGGGTACGATGAGCAGTTCTTC; clone_size: -; j_call: TRBJ2-1; v_call: TRBV5-4; d_call: -
cdr3_aa: CASSRGGIGIEKLFF; cdr3_nt: TGCGCCAGCAGCAGGGGGGGAATTGGGATAGAAAAACTGTTTTTT; clone_size: -; j_call: TRBJ1-4; v_call: TRBV5-1; d_call: -
cdr3_aa: CASSFGGLSGNTIYF; cdr3_nt: TGTGCCAGCAGCTTTGGGGGGCTATCTGGAAACACCATATATTTT; clone_size: -; j_call: TRBJ1-3; v_call: TRBV5-4; d_call: -
cdr3_aa: CASSPTPGVPDTQYF; cdr3_nt: TGTGCCAGCAGTCCAACCCCAGGGGTCCCAGATACGCAGTATTTT; clone_size: -; j_call: TRBJ2-3; v_call: TRBV27; d_call: -
cdr3_aa: CASSLEASGGFRPELFF; cdr3_nt: TGTGCCAGCAGCTTGGAGGCTAGCGGGGGTTTTCGACCGGAGCTGTTTTTT; clone_size: -; j_call: TRBJ2-2; v_call: TRBV5-4; d_call: TRBD2
cdr3_aa: CASKKKLFF; cdr3_nt: TGTGCCAGCAAAAAAAAACTGTTTTTT; clone_size: -; j_call: TRBJ1-4; v_call: TRBV27; d_call: -
cdr3_aa: CARRDSADNGGANVLTF; cdr3_nt: TGTGCCCGTCGGGACAGCGCCGATAACGGTGGGGCCAACGTCCTGACTTTC; clone_size: -; j_call: TRBJ2-6; v_call: TRBV30; d_call: TRBD1
cdr3_aa: CASRRNTEAFF; cdr3_nt: TGTGCCAGCAGAAGGAACACTGAAGCTTTCTTT; clone_size: -; j_call: TRBJ1-1; v_call: TRBV2; d_call: -
cdr3_aa: CASSSSPNSPLHF; cdr3_nt: TGTGCCAGCAGCTCCAGTCCAAATTCACCCCTCCACTTT; clone_size: few; j_call: TRBJ1-6; v_call: TRBV7-2; d_call: -
cdr3_aa: CASSLKTEVEAFF; cdr3_nt: TGCGCCAGCAGCTTAAAGACAGAGGTGGAAGCTTTCTTT; clone_size: -; j_call: TRBJ1-1; v_call: TRBV5-1; d_call: -
cdr3_aa: CATSAGTGGQETQYF; cdr3_nt: TGTGCCACCAGTGCCGGGACAGGGGGCCAAGAGACCCAGTACTTC; clone_size: -; j_call: TRBJ2-5; v_call: TRBV24-1; d_call: TRBD1
cdr3_aa: CASSVWTGSTGELFF; cdr3_nt: TGTGCCAGCAGCGTTTGGACAGGGAGCACCGGGGAGCTGTTTTTT; clone_size: few; j_call: TRBJ2-2; v_call: TRBV5-6; d_call: TRBD1
cdr3_aa: CASSLKWGYEQFF; cdr3_nt: TGTGCCAGCAGTTTAAAGTGGGGGTATGAGCAGTTCTTC; clone_size: -; j_call: TRBJ2-1; v_call: TRBV12-3/TRBV12-4; d_call: -
cdr3_aa: CASRSTGELSYNSPLHF; cdr3_nt: TGTGCCAGCAGGTCTACAGGGGAGCTGTCCTATAATTCACCCCTCCACTTT; clone_size: medium-sized; j_call: TRBJ1-6; v_call: TRBV27; d_call: TRBD1
cdr3_aa: CASSRGGRSSLENTEAFF; cdr3_nt: TGTGCCAGCAGCCGGGGGGGCCGATCTTCCCTAGAGAACACTGAAGCTTTCTTT; clone_size: -; j_call: TRBJ1-1; v_call: TRBV5-4; d_call: -
cdr3_aa: CASSFISNTGELFF; cdr3_nt: TGTGCCAGCAGTTTCATTTCGAACACCGGGGAGCTGTTTTTT; clone_size: few; j_call: TRBJ2-2; v_call: TRBV6-5; d_call: -
cdr3_aa: CASSISENTGELFF; cdr3_nt: TGTGCCAGTAGTATCAGTGAGAACACCGGGGAGCTGTTTTTT; clone_size: -; j_call: TRBJ2-2; v_call: TRBV19; d_call: -
cdr3_aa: CSVEVRRGTEAFF; cdr3_nt: TGCAGCGTTGAAGTCAGACGGGGAACTGAAGCTTTCTTT; clone_size: -; j_call: TRBJ1-1; v_call: TRBV29-1; d_call: -
cdr3_aa: CASSGATGWETQYF; cdr3_nt: TGTGCCAGCAGCGGGGCGACAGGGTGGGAGACCCAGTACTTC; clone_size: -; j_call: TRBJ2-5; v_call: TRBV5-6; d_call: TRBD1
cdr3_aa: CASSQGGNVYSPLHF; cdr3_nt: TGTGCCAGCAGCCAGGGGGGGAACGTTTATTCACCCCTCCACTTT; clone_size: few; j_call: TRBJ1-6; v_call: TRBV14; d_call: -
cdr3_aa: CASSLGYGLNTEAFF; cdr3_nt: TGCGCCAGCAGCTTGGGCTACGGTTTGAACACTGAAGCTTTCTTT; clone_size: -; j_call: TRBJ1-1; v_call: TRBV5-1; d_call: -
cdr3_aa: CASSDNKRGDTEAFF; cdr3_nt: TGTGCCAGCAGTGATAACAAGAGGGGGGACACTGAAGCTTTCTTT; clone_size: -; j_call: TRBJ1-1; v_call: TRBV25-1; d_call: -
cdr3_aa: CSVRDSLMNTEAFF; cdr3_nt: TGCAGCGTTCGGGACAGCCTCATGAACACTGAAGCTTTCTTT; clone_size: -; j_call: TRBJ1-1; v_call: TRBV29-1; d_call: TRBD1
cdr3_aa: CATSDRRDHGNQPQHF; cdr3_nt: TGTGCCACCAGTGATCGCCGGGACCACGGGAATCAGCCCCAGCATTTT; clone_size: -; j_call: TRBJ1-5; v_call: TRBV24-1; d_call: -
cdr3_aa: CSAGRISTDTQYF; cdr3_nt: TGCAGTGCAGGGCGGATTAGCACAGATACGCAGTATTTT; clone_size: -; j_call: TRBJ2-3; v_call: TRBV29-1; d_call: -
cdr3_aa: CASRTTETAHNEQFF; cdr3_nt: TGTGCCAGCAGAACCACCGAGACAGCTCACAATGAGCAGTTCTTC; clone_size: -; j_call: TRBJ2-1; v_call: TRBV6-5; d_call: -
cdr3_aa: CASSQVLGNDQPQHF; cdr3_nt: TGCGCCAGCAGCCAAGTTTTGGGGAATGATCAGCCCCAGCATTTT; clone_size: -; j_call: TRBJ1-5; v_call: TRBV4-3; d_call: -
cdr3_aa: CASSQDIALSYGYTF; cdr3_nt: TGTGCCAGCAGCCAAGATATAGCTCTCTCCTATGGCTACACCTTC; clone_size: once; j_call: TRBJ1-2; v_call: TRBV3-1/TRBV3-2; d_call: -
cdr3_aa: CASSFSSGGARDTQYF; cdr3_nt: TGTGCCAGCAGTTTCTCTAGCGGGGGGGCCCGGGATACGCAGTATTTT; clone_size: -; j_call: TRBJ2-3; v_call: TRBV27; d_call: TRBD2
cdr3_aa: CASSLDGTNGYTF; cdr3_nt: TGTGCCAGCAGCTTAGATGGCACAAATGGCTACACCTTC; clone_size: few; j_call: TRBJ1-2; v_call: TRBV11-2; d_call: -
cdr3_aa: CASSPPAGGGQETQYF; cdr3_nt: TGCGCCAGCAGCCCCCCCGCAGGTGGGGGTCAAGAGACCCAGTACTTC; clone_size: -; j_call: TRBJ2-5; v_call: TRBV5-1; d_call: -
cdr3_aa: CASSWITGDPNYGYTF; cdr3_nt: TGTGCCAGCAGCTGGATTACAGGGGACCCTAACTATGGCTACACCTTC; clone_size: -; j_call: TRBJ1-2; v_call: TRBV11-2; d_call: TRBD1
cdr3_aa: CASSFRGSSTEAFF; cdr3_nt: TGTGCCAGCAGCTTCCGGGGGTCGAGCACTGAAGCTTTCTTT; clone_size: -; j_call: TRBJ1-1; v_call: TRBV7-2; d_call: -
cdr3_aa: CASSFQDTGYTF; cdr3_nt: TGCGCCAGCAGCTTCCAGGACACGGGCTACACCTTC; clone_size: -; j_call: TRBJ1-2; v_call: TRBV5-1; d_call: -
cdr3_aa: CASSSGGLSTDTQYF; cdr3_nt: TGTGCCAGCAGCTCCGGCGGACTTAGCACAGATACGCAGTATTTT; clone_size: -; j_call: TRBJ2-3; v_call: TRBV7-3; d_call: -
cdr3_aa: CASSFRQGPSTDTQYF; cdr3_nt: TGTGCCAGCAGCTTCAGACAGGGACCAAGCACAGATACGCAGTATTTT; clone_size: -; j_call: TRBJ2-3; v_call: TRBV11-2; d_call: TRBD1
cdr3_aa: CASSVSGETQYF; cdr3_nt: TGTGCCAGCAGCGTAAGTGGGGAGACCCAGTACTTC; clone_size: -; j_call: TRBJ2-5; v_call: TRBV7-7; d_call: -
cdr3_aa: CASSADRDRGNSPLHF; cdr3_nt: TGTGCCAGCAGCGCTGACCGGGACAGGGGGAATTCACCCCTCCACTTT; clone_size: -; j_call: TRBJ1-6; v_call: TRBV9; d_call: TRBD1
cdr3_aa: CASSRTPGNSNQPQHF; cdr3_nt: TGTGCCAGCAGCAGAACGCCAGGGAATAGCAATCAGCCCCAGCATTTT; clone_size: -; j_call: TRBJ1-5; v_call: TRBV6-2/TRBV6-3; d_call: -
cdr3_aa: CASSWGQGLGEKLFF; cdr3_nt: TGCGCCAGCAGCTGGGGACAGGGGTTAGGGGAAAAACTGTTTTTT; clone_size: -; j_call: TRBJ1-4; v_call: TRBV5-1; d_call: TRBD1
cdr3_aa: CASSDRTSQETQYF; cdr3_nt: TGTGCCAGCAGTGATAGGACTAGCCAAGAGACCCAGTACTTC; clone_size: -; j_call: TRBJ2-5; v_call: TRBV2; d_call: TRBD2
cdr3_aa: CASTRTSDSYYGYTF; cdr3_nt: TGTGCCAGTACCAGGACCTCGGACAGCTACTATGGCTACACCTTC; clone_size: -; j_call: TRBJ1-2; v_call: TRBV19; d_call: -
cdr3_aa: CASQRGAQETQYF; cdr3_nt: TGTGCCAGCCAGCGGGGGGCTCAAGAGACCCAGTACTTC; clone_size: -; j_call: TRBJ2-5; v_call: TRBV2; d_call: TRBD2
cdr3_aa: CASSQGEVSGNTIYF; cdr3_nt: TGCGCCAGCAGCCAAGGCGAGGTCTCTGGAAACACCATATATTTT; clone_size: -; j_call: TRBJ1-3; v_call: TRBV4-3; d_call: -
cdr3_aa: CASSSSETQYF; cdr3_nt: TGTGCCAGCAGCTCGTCGGAGACCCAGTACTTC; clone_size: -; j_call: TRBJ2-5; v_call: TRBV7-2; d_call: -
cdr3_aa: CARSLTGEETEAFF; cdr3_nt: TGTGCCAGGTCTCTCACAGGGGAGGAGACTGAAGCTTTCTTT; clone_size: once; j_call: TRBJ1-1; v_call: TRBV6-5; d_call: TRBD1
cdr3_aa: CASSLVGTSADTQYF; cdr3_nt: TGTGCCAGCAGCTTAGTCGGGACTAGTGCAGATACGCAGTATTTT; clone_size: -; j_call: TRBJ2-3; v_call: TRBV7-2; d_call: TRBD2
cdr3_aa: CASSDQGARGNQPQHF; cdr3_nt: TGTGCCAGCAGTGACCAGGGGGCTCGTGGCAATCAGCCCCAGCATTTT; clone_size: -; j_call: TRBJ1-5; v_call: TRBV6-1; d_call: TRBD1
cdr3_aa: CATSDFLRGGLNEQFF; cdr3_nt: TGTGCCACCAGTGATTTTTTGCGGGGGGGCTTAAATGAGCAGTTCTTC; clone_size: -; j_call: TRBJ2-1; v_call: TRBV24-1; d_call: TRBD2
cdr3_aa: CASSQDNRGELFF; cdr3_nt: TGTGCCAGCAGCCAGGACAACCGGGGGGAACTGTTTTTT; clone_size: -; j_call: TRBJ1-4; v_call: TRBV13; d_call: -
cdr3_aa: CASSLEARDRVYNEQFF; cdr3_nt: TGTGCCAGCAGCTTGGAAGCGAGGGACAGGGTCTACAATGAGCAGTTCTTC; clone_size: -; j_call: TRBJ2-1; v_call: TRBV5-6; d_call: TRBD1
cdr3_aa: CASSPKTTGKGYYGYTF; cdr3_nt: TGTGCCAGCTCACCAAAAACTACAGGCAAGGGGTACTATGGCTACACCTTC; clone_size: once; j_call: TRBJ1-2; v_call: TRBV18; d_call: -
cdr3_aa: CASSDPGQGLRKTEAFF; cdr3_nt: TGTGCCAGTAGTGATCCGGGACAGGGACTTAGAAAGACTGAAGCTTTCTTT; clone_size: once; j_call: TRBJ1-1; v_call: TRBV19; d_call: TRBD1